These 3 T cell receptor beta chains share one sample of origin, sequenced in a study of blood T cells in healthy people across ages. For the second PCR, which ran for about 7 to 11 cycles, a sample-barcoded 5' primer and a J-beta primer mix were used. MiXCR, run by TCRdb on the 5' RACE reads, gives a single entry per CDR3 protein. The table has approximately 320,000 distinct CDR3 sequences, 25% to 30% seen once; the top ten hold approximately 28%. Sequenced sample: blood. These receptors were obtained from a woman aged 70 to 79 in good health.

This clonotype appeared a single time. The genes are TRBV20-1 and TRBJ2-5; 7 bases are a match to TRBD1. The germline gives CDR1 DFQATT, CDR2 SNEGSKA (reference sequence). This CDR3 has 14 amino acids. The V and J ends lost 3 bases and 2 bases, in that order; junction bases with no gene match: 6. Written as DNA, the CDR3 is TGCAGTGCTAGCCCGGACAGGATACAAGAGACCCAGTACTTC. As protein: CSASPDRIQETQYF.

This clonotype has more than one count but fewer than ten. The CDR3 DNA reads as TGCAGTGCCCGGGACACAGGGAGCTCCTACGAGCAGTACTTC. Translated: CSARDTGSSYEQYF. The gene calls are TRBV20-1 and TRBJ2-7; TRBD1 might be the D (6 bases). Germline CDR1 reads DFQATT; CDR2 reads SNEGSKA (reference sequence). With 6 bases removed from V and 0 bases from J, the gap between germline ends came to 15 bases. The CDR3 has 14 residues.

This clonotype was picked up a small number of times. The chain carries TRBV6-1 and TRBJ2-7, with 9 positions matching TRBD1. The CDR3 runs to 14 residues. V dropped 6 bases and J dropped 3; count of bases not matched to a gene: 6. CDR1 is MNHNS and CDR2 is SASEGT in the germline V gene. CDR3 bases: TGTGCCAGCAGATGGGGGACAGGGAACTACGAGCAGTACTTC. Translation gives CASRWGTGNYEQYF.